The clone carrying this T cell receptor (beta chain) showed up just a few times. Its matching antigen is unknown. MiXCR was run by TCRdb on the reads, yielding one entry per CDR3 protein. The table has under 50,000 distinct CDR3 sequences, roughly 22% seen once. The data belong to a study of T cell repertoires in cytomegalovirus infection. Study-wide findings and caveats: Across the ex vivo response, the dominant clonotypes were HLA-C-restricted CMV-specific TCR beta clonotypes.

There are 16 residues in the CDR3. CDR1 and CDR2 from the germline V gene are ENHRY and SYGVKD. Deletions cut 0 bases from V and 2 bases from J, with 11 bases between. The TCR comes from a human donor in good health (CMV status not recorded). Some clones in this sample may be carry-over from other donors' samples. This sample comprised CD8+ T cells from cultured PBMCs, obtained from culture after CMV antigen stimulation. The gene calls are TRBV10-3 and TRBJ2-1, with D hard to call. In nucleotides, the CDR3 is TGTGCCATCAGTGAGTCCCCCTCTGCAACCTACAATGAGCAGTTCTTC. This encodes CAISESPSATYNEQFF.